Following are 27 T cell receptor beta chains from one sample sequenced in a study of siplizumab effects on memory and regulatory T cells. Sequencing used immunoSEQ multiplex PCR; TCRdb keeps in-frame clones, though not all of them. The profile covers some 120,000 clones, with approximately 94% appearing a single time and roughly 1.8% taken by the ten largest. Sequencing was carried out using non-Treg CD4+ T cells sorted from blood. The receptors originated from a human donor in good health.

The chain has TRBV4-2 and TRBJ2-3, with D unresolved. The CDR3 covers 15 residues. V was cut by 0 bases and J by 1 base, with 8 bases left in between. Germline loops: CDR1 LGHNA, CDR2 YNFKEQ. CDR3 nucleotide sequence: TGTGCCAGCAGCCAAGATCCGGACCGCACAGATACGCAGTATTTT. Its translation is CASSQDPDRTDTQYF.

This clone was counted once. The chain recombines TRBV20-1 with TRBJ2-1, with D tentatively TRBD1 (5 bases). The CDR3 is made up of 11 amino acids. CDR1 is DFQATT and CDR2 is SNEGSKA in the germline V gene (reference sequence). The V and J ends lost 6 bases and 9 bases respectively, with 12 bases between them. CDR3 protein: CSAQGPGEQFF. CDR3 DNA sequence: TGCAGTGCCCAGGGCCCGGGTGAGCAGTTCTTC.

The chain recombines TRBV7-9 with TRBJ2-1, with 8 bases matching TRBD2. This CDR3 spans 15 amino acids. The junction had 7 bases not matched to a gene; V was cut back by 5 bases and J by 4 bases. CDR1 SEHNR and CDR2 FQNEAQ come from the germline V gene (reference sequence). The CDR3 spells CASSLTRGGYNEQFF. As DNA, the CDR3 is TGTGCCAGCAGCCTCACCCGGGGGGGATACAATGAGCAGTTCTTC.

The gene calls are TRBV6-6 and TRBJ2-1; possible D gene TRBD2, 5 bases. The CDR3 totals 14 residues. Germline CDR1 is MNHNY and CDR2 is SVGAGI (reference sequence). Trimming removed 3 bases at V and 12 bases at J, with 18 bases between. Written as DNA, the CDR3 is TGTGCCAGCAGTTATGGTCTCGCCGGGGTGATGCAGTTCTTC. This codes for CASSYGLAGVMQFF.

V is TRBV30 and J is TRBJ2-7; TRBD2 might be the D (5 bases). From germline, CDR1 is GTSNPN and CDR2 SVGIG (reference sequence). The CDR3 extends over 14 amino acids. V was cut by 0 bases and J by 1 base, with 10 bases left in between. The CDR3 DNA reads TGTGCCTGGAGTGTACTAGGGCGGTCCTACGAGCAGTACTTC. It specifies CAWSVLGRSYEQYF.

The V gene is TRBV7-3, the J gene TRBJ1-1, with TRBD1 matching 8 bases. Germline trimming cut 5 bases from V and 7 bases from J; bases unmatched to any gene: 6. Germline loops: CDR1 SGHTA, CDR2 FQGTGA. The CDR3 has 13 residues. The CDR3 protein is CASSVGQGLEAFF. The CDR3 DNA reads TGTGCCAGCAGCGTCGGACAGGGCCTTGAAGCTTTCTTT. The full variable domain, with the rest looked up from reference TRBV7-3 and TRBJ1-1, is GAGVSQTPSNKVTEKGKYVELRCDPISGHTALYWYRQSLGQGPEFLIYFQGTGAADDSGLPNDRFFAVRPEGSVSTLKIQRTERGDSAVYLCASSVGQGLEAFFGQGTRLTVV.

CDR3 protein: CASGLEETQYF. CDR3 in DNA: TGTGCTAGTGGTTTAGAAGAGACCCAGTACTTC. The V call is TRBV12-5, the J call TRBJ2-5, with unresolved D. This CDR3 has 11 amino acids. Germline V CDR1 and CDR2: LGHNT, FRNRAP. With 3 bases removed from V and 3 bases from J, the gap between germline ends came to 2 bases.

The J gene is TRBJ2-2, the V gene TRBV7-3, with TRBD1 as a possible D gene (6 bases). Trimming removed 5 bases from V and 6 bases from J, with 13 bases in between. CDR3 length: 14 amino acids. Per germline, CDR1 SGHTA and CDR2 FQGTGA. The CDR3 DNA is TGTGCCAGCAGCCTGGACAGATTATCCGGGGAGCTGTTTTTT. It translates to CASSLDRLSGELFF.

The chain employs TRBV10-3 and TRBJ2-1; D is unclear. Germline CDR1 reads ENHRY; CDR2 reads SYGVKD. The V end lost 10 bases, the J end lost 7 bases, and 17 bases lay between the germline ends. This CDR3 comprises 13 residues. CDR3 nucleotides: TGTGCCAGCGAGGCAGTTTCTGGGAATGAGCAGTTCTTC. This gives the protein CASEAVSGNEQFF.

The rearrangement joins TRBV7-9 to TRBJ2-1, with a weak D call TRBD2 (6 bases). Germline CDR1 reads SEHNR; CDR2 reads FQNEAQ (reference sequence). The CDR3 runs to 15 residues. The V and J ends lost 5 bases and 8 bases respectively, with 19 bases between them. In nucleotides, the CDR3 is TGTGCCAGCAGCCCTAGACGAGGAGGGTCGGATGAGCAGTTCTTC. Amino acid sequence: CASSPRRGGSDEQFF.

The chain combines TRBV5-1 with TRBJ2-2; perhaps TRBD2 as D (7 bases). Trimming left V 0 bases short and J 7 bases short, with 13 bases between. This CDR3 has 15 amino acids. CDR1 is SGHRS and CDR2 is YFSETQ in the germline V gene. CDR3 DNA sequence: TGCGCCAGCAGCTTGGATCGGGGGGCCGTCGGGGAGCTGTTTTTT. As protein: CASSLDRGAVGELFF.

The genes are TRBV7-2 and TRBJ2-5; 10 nucleotides align to TRBD2. This CDR3 is 16 amino acids long. J was trimmed by 5 bases and V by 5 bases; bases with no gene match: 11. Germline V gene sequence: CDR1 SGHTA, CDR2 FQGNSA. The CDR3: CASSRELAGLQETQYF. CDR3 bases: TGTGCCAGCAGCCGCGAACTAGCGGGGCTCCAGGAGACCCAGTACTTC. Drawing the rest from reference TRBV7-2 and TRBJ2-5, the complete variable domain is GAGVSQSPSNKVTEKGKDVELRCDPISGHTALYWYRQSLGQGLEFLIYFQGNSAPDKSGLPSDRFSAERTGGSVSTLTIQRTQQEDSAVYLCASSRELAGLQETQYFGPGTRLLVL.

This sequence joins TRBV5-1 and TRBJ1-6; a weak D match, TRBD1 (5 bases). This CDR3 has 13 residues. The V end was cut by 4 bases, the J end by 10 bases, with 12 bases between. Germline-derived CDR1 and CDR2 are SGHRS and YFSETQ. As DNA, the CDR3 is TGCGCCAGCAGCCAAGGAGGGGACTCACCCCTCCACTTT. Encoded protein: CASSQGGDSPLHF. Full variable domain (outside the CDR3, taken from reference TRBV5-1 and TRBJ1-6): KAGVTQTPRYLIKTRGQQVTLSCSPISGHRSVSWYQQTPGQGLQFLFEYFSETQRNKGNFPGRFSGRQFSNSRSEMNVSTLELGDSALYLCASSQGGDSPLHFGNGTRLTVT.

The chain combines TRBV25-1 with TRBJ2-4, with D tentatively TRBD1 or TRBD2 (6 bases each). The CDR3 is 13 residues long. V shed 9 bases and J shed 8 bases, with 17 bases lying between them. Germline loops: CDR1 MGHDK, CDR2 SYGVNS. The CDR3 loop reads CASKLEGGDIQYF. CDR3 bases: TGTGCCAGTAAGCTAGAGGGGGGTGACATTCAGTACTTC.

V usage is TRBV30 and J usage is TRBJ2-7; 10 bases map to TRBD2. The germline V gene encodes CDR1 GTSNPN and CDR2 SVGIG (reference sequence). This CDR3 has 15 residues. The junction had 9 bases not matched to a gene; V was cut back by 3 bases and J by 4 bases. In nucleotides, the CDR3 is TGTGCCTGGAGGGAGCCTAGCGGGAGTTTATACGAGCAGTACTTC. Residues: CAWREPSGSLYEQYF.

The V and J genes are TRBV18 and TRBJ1-2; D uncertain. V was cut by 2 bases and J by 5 bases, with 9 bases left in between. Per the germline V gene, CDR1 is KGHSH and CDR2 is LQKENI. CDR3 size: 13 residues. CDR3 in DNA: TGTGCCAGCTCACCAGGAGCAGTATATGGCTACACCTTC. Its protein product is CASSPGAVYGYTF. The entire variable domain, with the rest obtained from reference TRBV18 and TRBJ1-2, is as follows: NAGVMQNPRHLVRRRGQEARLRCSPMKGHSHVYWYRQLPEEGLKFMVYLQKENIIDESGMPKERFSAEFPKEGPSILRIQQVVRGDSAAYFCASSPGAVYGYTFGSGTRLTVV.

This chain connects TRBV7-3 to TRBJ2-1; D possibly corresponds to TRBD1 (5 bases). The CDR3 is 15 amino acids. Trimming took 1 base from V and 0 from J, leaving 7 bases between them. The germline gives CDR1 SGHTA, CDR2 FQGTGA. CDR3 DNA sequence: TGTGCCAGCAGCTTAAAAGGGGACTCCTACAATGAGCAGTTCTTC. It encodes CASSLKGDSYNEQFF.

This clone was recorded once. The chain recombines TRBV4-2 with TRBJ2-2; D not certain. V was shortened by 2 bases and J by 0 bases, with 13 bases between the two germline ends. Germline CDR1 LGHNA, CDR2 YNFKEQ. CDR3 length: 17 amino acids. CDR3 sequence: CASSQYKRQSNTGELFF. In DNA, the CDR3 is TGTGCCAGCAGCCAATACAAACGACAATCGAACACCGGGGAGCTGTTTTTT.

The chain recombines TRBV30 with TRBJ2-4; the D is unclear. The germline CDR1 and CDR2 sequences are GTSNPN and SVGIG (reference sequence). The V gene lost 2 bases and the J gene lost 1 base, with 12 bases spanning the gap. The CDR3 contains 15 residues. The CDR3 spells CAWSLPTGAKNIQYF. CDR3 sequence (DNA): TGTGCCTGGAGTCTCCCGACCGGGGCCAAAAACATTCAGTACTTC.

This clone was picked up one time. This chain joins TRBV6-1 and TRBJ2-5, with D perhaps being TRBD1 or TRBD2 (5 bases each). This CDR3 spans 13 amino acids. The germline V gene encodes CDR1 MNHNS and CDR2 SASEGT. The germline V and J ends were trimmed by 8 bases and 5 bases, with 15 bases remaining between them. The CDR3 sequence: CASGPTGRETQYF. CDR3 nucleotide sequence: TGTGCCAGCGGCCCCACGGGGCGGGAGACCCAGTACTTC.

This chain links TRBV28 with TRBJ2-5; D call uncertain. CDR1 is MDHEN, CDR2 SYDVKM, per germline. CDR3 length: 13 amino acids. The V and J ends lost 6 bases and 6 bases respectively, with 14 bases between them. The CDR3 DNA sequence: TGTGCCAGCAGCCAAACGCTCGGGCAGACCCAGTACTTC. Protein: CASSQTLGQTQYF.

The rearrangement uses TRBV29-1 and TRBJ1-1; no firm D call. CDR3 length: 12 amino acids. The V and J ends lost 1 base and 1 base respectively, with 4 bases between them. Germline V gene sequence: CDR1 SQVTM, CDR2 ANQGSEA. CDR3 region: CSVEGRNTEAFF. The CDR3 DNA sequence: TGCAGCGTTGAAGGGAGGAACACTGAAGCTTTCTTT.

The chain uses TRBV5-1 and TRBJ2-7, with 8 bases matching TRBD1. Per germline, CDR1 SGHRS and CDR2 YFSETQ. Losses at the gene ends were 4 bases for V and 2 bases for J; bases not matched to a gene: 8. This CDR3 comprises 15 residues. The CDR3: CASSPRQGSPYEQYF. CDR3 coding DNA: TGCGCCAGCAGCCCTCGACAGGGGTCACCCTACGAGCAGTACTTC.

This rearrangement joins TRBV10-3 to TRBJ2-7, with D unresolved. CDR3 length: 12 residues. From germline, CDR1 is ENHRY and CDR2 SYGVKD. Trimming took off 6 bases at V and 3 bases at J, with 9 bases between the two ends. This CDR3 reads CAISAWSYEQYF. The CDR3 bases are TGTGCCATCAGCGCTTGGAGCTACGAGCAGTACTTC.

The chain has TRBV6-6 and TRBJ1-6; D may be TRBD1 (5 bases). V was pared by 5 bases and J by 7 bases, with 12 bases between. Germline CDR1 MNHNY, CDR2 SVGAGI (reference sequence). The CDR3 runs to 14 residues. Written as DNA, the CDR3 is TGTGCCAGCAGTCCTCAGGGAACGAATTCACCCCTCCACTTT. Its protein is CASSPQGTNSPLHF.

The chain couples TRBV5-4 to TRBJ2-5; D possibly uses TRBD1 or TRBD2 (5 bases each). Between the trimmed V and J ends, which lost 4 bases and 2 bases, there was a span of 15 bases. Germline V gene lookup returns CDR1 SGHNT and CDR2 YYREEE (reference sequence). The CDR3 has 15 amino acids. The CDR3 bases are TGTGCCAGCAGCCCTATATGGGGGAAACAAGAGACCCAGTACTTC. Translating gives CASSPIWGKQETQYF.

The chain combines TRBV4-1 with TRBJ1-1; 9 nucleotides match TRBD1. V lost 3 bases and J lost 0; bases outside the gene matches: 17. The CDR3 length is 20 residues. CDR1 and CDR2 from the germline V gene are MGHRA and YSYEKL. The CDR3 loop reads CASSHPLGDRGRYMNTEAFF. The CDR3 DNA reads TGCGCCAGCAGCCACCCCTTGGGTGACAGGGGGAGGTATATGAACACTGAAGCTTTCTTT.